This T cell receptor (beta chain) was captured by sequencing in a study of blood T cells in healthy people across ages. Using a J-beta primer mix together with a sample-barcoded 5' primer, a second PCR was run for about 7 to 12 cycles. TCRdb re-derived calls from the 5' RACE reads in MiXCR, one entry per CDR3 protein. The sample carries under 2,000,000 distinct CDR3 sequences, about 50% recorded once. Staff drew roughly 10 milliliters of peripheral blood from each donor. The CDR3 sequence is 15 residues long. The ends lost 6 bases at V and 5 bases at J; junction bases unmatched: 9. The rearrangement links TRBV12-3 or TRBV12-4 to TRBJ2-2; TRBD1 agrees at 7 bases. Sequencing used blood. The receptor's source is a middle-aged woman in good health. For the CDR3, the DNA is TGTGCCAGCAGCTCACAGGGGATGCGGACCGGGGAGCTGTTTTTT. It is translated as CASSSQGMRTGELFF.